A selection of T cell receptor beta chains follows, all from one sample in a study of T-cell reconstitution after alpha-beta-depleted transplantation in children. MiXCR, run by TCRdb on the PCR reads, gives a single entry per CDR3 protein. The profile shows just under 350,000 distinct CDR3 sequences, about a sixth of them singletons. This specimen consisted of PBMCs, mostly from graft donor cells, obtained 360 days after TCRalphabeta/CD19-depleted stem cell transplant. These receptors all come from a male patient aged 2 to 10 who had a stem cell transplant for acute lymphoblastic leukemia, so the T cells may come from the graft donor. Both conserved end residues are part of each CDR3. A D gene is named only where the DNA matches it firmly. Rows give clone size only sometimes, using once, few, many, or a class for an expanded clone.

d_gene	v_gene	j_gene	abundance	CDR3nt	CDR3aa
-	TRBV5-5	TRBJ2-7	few	TGTGCCAGCGGACGGGAGCAGTACTTC	CASGREQYF
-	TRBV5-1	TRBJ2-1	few	TGCGCCAGCAGCTTGGAACGGGGGCTCTACAATGAGCAGTTCTTC	CASSLERGLYNEQFF
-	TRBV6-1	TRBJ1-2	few	TGTGCCAGCAGTCGCCATCCAGGGAGGGGAGGTGGCTACACCTTC	CASSRHPGRGGGYTF
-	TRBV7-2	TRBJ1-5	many	TGTGCCAGCAGCTTAGACCTAAATAGCAATCAGCCCCAGCATTTT	CASSLDLNSNQPQHF
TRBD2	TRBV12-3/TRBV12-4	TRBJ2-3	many	TGTGCCAGCAGTTTCGGGGGACTAGCGGGATGGGGCACAGATACGCAGTATTTT	CASSFGGLAGWGTDTQYF
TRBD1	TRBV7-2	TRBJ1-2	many	TGTGCCAGTAGGGAGGGGGCGGACTATGGCTACACCTTC	CASREGADYGYTF
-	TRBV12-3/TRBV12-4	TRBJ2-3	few	TGTGCCAGCAGTTTCGCTGGGGACGCAGATACGCAGTATTTT	CASSFAGDADTQYF
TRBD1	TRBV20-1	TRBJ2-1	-	TGCAGTGCCCCCCCCGGGACAGGGATCTACAATGAGCAGTTCTTC	CSAPPGTGIYNEQFF
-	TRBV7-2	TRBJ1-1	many	TGTGCCAGCAGCTTCTCCTTGAACACTGAAGCTTTCTTT	CASSFSLNTEAFF
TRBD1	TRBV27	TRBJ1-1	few	TGTGCCAGCAGTCCCGGGACAGGGGGCGGTGAAGCTTTCTTT	CASSPGTGGGEAFF
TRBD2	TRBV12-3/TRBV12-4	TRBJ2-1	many	TGTGCCAGCAGGGATAGCGGGAGGGCCCGGCGCAATGAGCAGTTCTTC	CASRDSGRARRNEQFF
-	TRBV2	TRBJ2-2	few	TGTGCCAGCAGTGAAGCGGAGGGCGGGGAGCTGTTTTTT	CASSEAEGGELFF
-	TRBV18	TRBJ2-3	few	TGTGCCAGCTCAAGGCTGTCTCTTGGGATCACCACAGATACGCAGTATTTT	CASSRLSLGITTDTQYF
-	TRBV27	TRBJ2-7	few	TGTGCCAGCAGTTTACGGGGCGGGGTTTCCTACGAGCAGTACTTC	CASSLRGGVSYEQYF
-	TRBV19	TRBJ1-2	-	TGTGCCAGTAGTATTGAGACAGCATGGGACTATGGCTACACCTTC	CASSIETAWDYGYTF
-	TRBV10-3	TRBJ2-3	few	TGTGCCATCAACAGGGAGATGGTAGATACGCAGTATTTT	CAINREMVDTQYF
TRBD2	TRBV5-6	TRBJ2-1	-	TGTGCCAGCCGCTCACTAGCGAGATCCTACAATGAGCAGTTCTTC	CASRSLARSYNEQFF
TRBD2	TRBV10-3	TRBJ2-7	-	TGTGCCATCAGTGAGTCAAATGTAGGAGCGGGGGAGCAGTACTTC	CAISESNVGAGEQYF
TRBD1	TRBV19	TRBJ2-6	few	TGTGCCAGGAGTGGGGGAAGAGGGGGCGCGACGATAGGGGCCAACGTCCTGACTTTC	CARSGGRGGATIGANVLTF
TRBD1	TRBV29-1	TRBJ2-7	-	TGCAGCGTTGAAGAGCAGGACAGGGGCACCTACGAGCAGTACTTC	CSVEEQDRGTYEQYF
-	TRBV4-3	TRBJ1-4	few	TGCGCCAGCAGCCAAGCAAGGGAAACTAATGAAAAACTGTTTTTT	CASSQARETNEKLFF
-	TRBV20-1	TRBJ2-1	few	TGCAGTGCTAGAGAATTAGACGGGAGTCGGTACAATGAGCAGTTCTTC	CSARELDGSRYNEQFF
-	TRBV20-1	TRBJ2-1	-	TGCAGTGCTCCAAGGGATGCCTACAATGAGCAGTTCTTC	CSAPRDAYNEQFF
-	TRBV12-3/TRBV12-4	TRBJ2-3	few	TGTGCCAGCAGTCGGTCGGACCGCAGGGATACGCAGTATTTT	CASSRSDRRDTQYF
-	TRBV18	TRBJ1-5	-	TGTGCCAGCTCACCAGGGGACAATCAGCCCCAGCATTTT	CASSPGDNQPQHF
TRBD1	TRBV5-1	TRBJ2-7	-	TGCGCCAGCAGCGTCAGTACCGGGACAGGGGCTTACGAGCAGTACTTC	CASSVSTGTGAYEQYF